Following are 7 T cell receptor beta chains from one sample sequenced in a study of radiotherapy plus CTLA-4 blockade in lung cancer. Sequencing was performed with immunoSEQ multiplex PCR; in TCRdb, only in-frame clones are kept and a portion is missing. Here the sample spans around 29,000 clones, approximately 78% being singletons. This specimen was peripheral blood, taken from a patient treated with radiotherapy plus ipilimumab. Every receptor here comes from a human donor with non-small cell lung cancer that progressed on radiotherapy plus ipilimumab.

The rearrangement joins TRBV2 to TRBJ1-2; D remains unclear. Germline loops: CDR1 SNHLY, CDR2 FYNNEI. The CDR3 is made up of 13 amino acids. V lost 2 bases and J 4 bases, leaving 8 bases between the germline ends. The CDR3 here is CASSEYVSYGYTF. The DNA for the CDR3 is TGTGCCAGCAGTGAATACGTTAGCTATGGCTACACCTTC.

This sequence joins TRBV27 and TRBJ1-2, with a possible D match to TRBD1 (5 bases). Germline CDR1 is MNHEY and CDR2 is SMNVEV (reference sequence). V lost 0 bases, J lost 4 bases, and 12 bases lay in between. The CDR3 sequence is 15 residues long. CDR3 in amino acids: CASSLSHRTSYGYTF. The CDR3 DNA reads TGTGCCAGCAGTTTATCACACAGGACGAGCTATGGCTACACCTTC.

CDR3 bases: TGTGCCAGCAGCTGGGGACAGGGGGCAACTGAAGCTTTCTTT. Translated, it gives CASSWGQGATEAFF. The genes are TRBV7-6 and TRBJ1-1; 12 bases fit TRBD1. CDR3 length equals 14 residues. Trimming took 4 bases from V and 5 from J; bases not matched to a gene: 2. Germline V lookup: CDR1 SGHVS, CDR2 FNYEAQ.

CDR3 in DNA: TGCAGCGTTGGACAGGGGGCGATTACTGAAGCTTTCTTT. Protein sequence: CSVGQGAITEAFF. The chain recombines TRBV29-1 with TRBJ1-1, with 10 nucleotides matching TRBD1. This CDR3 region has 13 residues. V trimming: 4 bases; J trimming: 5 bases; junction bases outside the gene matches: 4. CDR1 is SQVTM, CDR2 ANQGSEA, per germline.

The gene calls are TRBV9 and TRBJ1-4; 7 positions match TRBD1. The V segment lost 4 bases and the J segment 4 bases; nucleotides outside the gene matches: 4. CDR3 length: 14 residues. Germline-derived CDR1 and CDR2 are SGDLS and YYNGEE. The CDR3 coding sequence is TGTGCCAGCAGCACGGGACAGCATAATGAAAAACTGTTTTTT. Its protein is CASSTGQHNEKLFF.

V gene TRBV7-3 combines with J gene TRBJ2-7, with 7 bases identical to TRBD2. Germline V gene data show CDR1 as SGHTA and CDR2 as FQGTGA. V was pared by 5 bases and J by 2 bases, with 18 bases of the junction left unmatched. The CDR3 contains 18 residues. The CDR3 region has the DNA TGTGCCAGCAGCGCAGGGCCTTTGGGCGGGGGAGGCGCCTACGAGCAGTACTTC. Translating gives CASSAGPLGGGGAYEQYF.

The V call is TRBV18, the J call TRBJ2-5; D might be TRBD1 (5 bases). Germline V gives CDR1 KGHSH, CDR2 LQKENI. CDR3 size: 13 residues. Deletions cut 4 bases from V and 1 base from J, with 7 bases between. CDR3 loop: CASSQGSQETQYF. Written as DNA, the CDR3 is TGTGCCAGCTCACAGGGGTCCCAAGAGACCCAGTACTTC.